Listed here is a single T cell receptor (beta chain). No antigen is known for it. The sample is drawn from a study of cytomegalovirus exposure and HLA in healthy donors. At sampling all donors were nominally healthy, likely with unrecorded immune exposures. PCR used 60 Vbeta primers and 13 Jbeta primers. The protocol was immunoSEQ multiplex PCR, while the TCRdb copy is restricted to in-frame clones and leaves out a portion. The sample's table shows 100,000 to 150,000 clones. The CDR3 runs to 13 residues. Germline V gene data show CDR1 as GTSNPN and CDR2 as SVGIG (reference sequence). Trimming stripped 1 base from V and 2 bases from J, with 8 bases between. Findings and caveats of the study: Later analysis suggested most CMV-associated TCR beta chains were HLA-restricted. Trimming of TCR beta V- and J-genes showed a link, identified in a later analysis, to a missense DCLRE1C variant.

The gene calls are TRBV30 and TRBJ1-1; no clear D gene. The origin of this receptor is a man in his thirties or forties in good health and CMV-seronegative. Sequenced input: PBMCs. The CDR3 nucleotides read TGTGCCTGGAGTGGAGGGTCCAACACTGAAGCTTTCTTT. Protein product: CAWSGGSNTEAFF. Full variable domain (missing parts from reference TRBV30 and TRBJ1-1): SQTIHQWPATLVQPVGSPLSLECTVEGTSNPNLYWYRQAAGRGLQLLFYSVGIGQISSEVPQNLSASRPQDRQFILSSKKLLLSDSGFYLCAWSGGSNTEAFFGQGTRLTVV.